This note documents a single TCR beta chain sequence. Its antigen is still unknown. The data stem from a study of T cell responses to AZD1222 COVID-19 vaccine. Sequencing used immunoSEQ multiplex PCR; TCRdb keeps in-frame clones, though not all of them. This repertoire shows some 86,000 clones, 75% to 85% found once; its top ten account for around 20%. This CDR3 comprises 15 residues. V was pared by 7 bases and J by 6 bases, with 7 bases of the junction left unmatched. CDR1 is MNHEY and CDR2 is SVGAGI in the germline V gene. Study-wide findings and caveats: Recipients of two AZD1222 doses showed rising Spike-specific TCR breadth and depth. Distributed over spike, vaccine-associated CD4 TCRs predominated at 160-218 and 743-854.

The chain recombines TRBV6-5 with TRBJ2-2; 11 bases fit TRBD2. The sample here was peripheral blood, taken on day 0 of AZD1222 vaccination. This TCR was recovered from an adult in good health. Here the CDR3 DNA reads TGTGCCAGCATTATTAGCGGGGGGGCCTCCGGGGAGCTGTTTTTT. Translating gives CASIISGGASGELFF.